This T cell receptor (beta chain) was sequenced in a study of blood T cell repertoires in COVID-19. The V segment lost 1 base and the J segment 4 bases; nucleotides outside the gene matches: 7. The CDR3 spans 16 residues. Looked up from germline, CDR1 is SEHNR and CDR2 is FQNEAQ (reference sequence). Cohort allocation depended upon clinical history that participants reported. Clones were sequenced by immunoSEQ multiplex PCR, and TCRdb holds only the in-frame ones, with some missing. Among under 250,000 clones listed, roughly 86% were seen once. V is TRBV7-9 and J is TRBJ1-2; 9 nucleotides line up with TRBD1. The source material was PBMCs or T cells enriched from blood (not recorded which). This clonotype was obtained from a woman under 40 with acute COVID-19. CDR3: CASSLGPDRGGYGYTF. CDR3 coding DNA: TGTGCCAGCAGCTTAGGACCCGACAGGGGGGGCTATGGCTACACCTTC.